The T cell receptor (beta chain) under discussion was sequenced for a study of shared clonotypes between healthy human individuals. Study-wide context: Participating donors consisted of a couple of women and a few men aged 18 to 49.

The junction had 11 bases not matched to a gene; V was cut back by 6 bases and J by 3 bases. The CDR3 consists of 15 residues. Germline V gives CDR1 SQVTM, CDR2 ANQGSEA. Only CD45RO-negative cells positively selected for CCR7 counted as naive CD8 cells, so terminally differentiated effector memory CD45RA+ cells were excluded. Within Nashville, Tennessee resided all donors, each a Caucasian adult. The data were produced by immunoSEQ multiplex PCR, yet TCRdb's version contains in-frame clones alone and is incomplete. Altogether over 2,000,000 clones are present, 85% to 95% being singletons, with the ten largest covering roughly 1.7%.

The specimen was naive CD8+ T cells from PBMCs. The V and J genes are TRBV29-1 and TRBJ2-7; TRBD2 aligns across 10 bases. The origin of this receptor is a man aged 18-30 years in good health. Some clones in this sample may be carry-over from other donors' samples. The CDR3 is CSVKGSSGSIYEQYF. The CDR3 region has the DNA TGCAGCGTCAAGGGGTCTAGCGGGAGTATCTACGAGCAGTACTTC.